The sequence of this T cell receptor beta chain was determined in a study of blood T cells in healthy people across ages. This CDR3 region has 13 residues. Germline V CDR1 and CDR2: SGDLS, YYNGEE. A second PCR of roughly 7 to 11 cycles used a sample-barcoded 5' primer and a J-beta primer mix. MiXCR was run by TCRdb on the 5' RACE reads, yielding one entry per CDR3 protein. The sample records about 930,000 distinct CDR3 sequences, about 29% being singletons. Findings of the study overall: TCR beta diversity was tightly associated with the proportion of naive T cells.

This clonotype was picked up a small number of times. What it recognizes is unknown. Possible read error: a much larger clone is one base away. The same data also went into a second study, on T cells of mothers and their children.

The chain combines TRBV9 with TRBJ2-7, with no clear D. The clonotype originates from a woman between 40 and 55 years old in good health. Sequencing was carried out using blood. CDR3 amino acids: CASSIHDNYGQYF. DNA of the CDR3: TGTGCCAGCAGCATCCATGACAACTACGGGCAGTACTTC.